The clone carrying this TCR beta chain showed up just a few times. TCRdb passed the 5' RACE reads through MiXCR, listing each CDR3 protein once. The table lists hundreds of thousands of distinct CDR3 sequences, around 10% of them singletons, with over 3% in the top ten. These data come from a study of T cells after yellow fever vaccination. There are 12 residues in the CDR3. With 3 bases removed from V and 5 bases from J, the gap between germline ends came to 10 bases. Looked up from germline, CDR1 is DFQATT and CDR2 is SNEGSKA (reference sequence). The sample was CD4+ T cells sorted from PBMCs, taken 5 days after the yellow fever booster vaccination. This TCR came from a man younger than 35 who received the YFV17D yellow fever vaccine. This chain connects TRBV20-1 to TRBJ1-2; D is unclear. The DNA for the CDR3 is TGCAGTGCTAGGCTTGGTACTTATGGCTACACCTTC. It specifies CSARLGTYGYTF.